These 31 T cell receptor beta chains originate from one sample sequenced in a study of blood T cell repertoires in COVID-19. Generated by immunoSEQ multiplex PCR, the TCRdb table keeps only in-frame clones and is missing some. The data hold about 190,000 clones, with about 82% observed a single time. The sample taken for sequencing was PBMCs or T cells enriched from blood (not recorded which). These receptors all stem from a woman in her twenties or thirties who had recovered from COVID-19.

V gene TRBV6-1 combines with J gene TRBJ1-1; D is uncertain. The CDR3 length is 13 residues. CDR1 MNHNS and CDR2 SASEGT come from the germline V gene. Trimming took off 2 bases at V and 0 bases at J, with 4 bases between the two ends. The CDR3 here is CASSELLNTEAFF. CDR3 sequence (DNA): TGTGCCAGCAGTGAACTGTTGAACACTGAAGCTTTCTTT.

V usage is TRBV30 and J usage is TRBJ1-1; 7 bases are a match to TRBD1. The CDR3 contains 14 residues. Germline V gives CDR1 GTSNPN, CDR2 SVGIG (reference sequence). J lost 6 bases, V lost 3 bases, and 10 bases had no gene match. This CDR3 is CAWSPRVGGAEAFF. DNA for the CDR3: TGTGCCTGGAGCCCAAGGGTAGGGGGCGCTGAAGCTTTCTTT.

The chain joins TRBV30 to TRBJ2-2; D uncertain. Trimming took 4 bases from V and 0 from J, leaving 9 bases between them. Germline CDR1 GTSNPN, CDR2 SVGIG (reference sequence). The CDR3 extends over 14 amino acids. DNA of the CDR3: TGTGCCTGGACGAGGTCCCCGAACACCGGGGAGCTGTTTTTT. Its protein is CAWTRSPNTGELFF.

CDR3 region: CASSPWTGGPNTEAFF. The CDR3 DNA reads as TGTGCCAGCAGCCCCTGGACAGGGGGGCCGAACACTGAAGCTTTCTTT. The genes are TRBV13 and TRBJ1-1; TRBD1 aligns across 10 bases. Looked up from germline, CDR1 is PRHDT and CDR2 is FYEKMQ (reference sequence). V trimming: 5 bases; J trimming: 1 base; junction bases outside the gene matches: 7. The CDR3 totals 16 residues.

This clone was counted only a few times. The chain carries TRBV11-2 and TRBJ1-1; 8 bases are shared with TRBD1. From germline, CDR1 is SGHAT and CDR2 FQNNGV. There are 14 residues in the CDR3. With V trimmed by 8 bases and J by 1 base, 6 bases remained unmatched. CDR3 in DNA: TGTGCCAGCGGGTGGGACAGGCGGAACACTGAAGCTTTCTTT. Amino acids: CASGWDRRNTEAFF.

The chain couples TRBV10-3 to TRBJ1-2; TRBD1 matches 7 bases. Germline lookup yields CDR1 ENHRY and CDR2 SYGVKD. V lost 11 bases and J lost 4; bases outside the gene matches: 16. The CDR3 is 15 amino acids. The CDR3 region is CASVGTGAETYGYTF. The CDR3 DNA follows: TGTGCCTCCGTAGGTACAGGGGCGGAAACCTATGGCTACACCTTC.

CDR3 sequence: CASSPDRTYGYTF. The CDR3 nucleotides are TGTGCCAGTAGTCCCGACAGGACCTATGGCTACACCTTC. The V call is TRBV19, the J call TRBJ1-2; a possible D gene is TRBD1 (6 bases). The CDR3 has 13 amino acids. CDR1 is LNHDA and CDR2 is SQIVND in the germline V gene (reference sequence). V was pared by 5 bases and J by 4 bases, with 11 bases between.

This rearrangement joins TRBV5-1 to TRBJ2-2; 10 nucleotides align to TRBD2. V shed 5 bases, J shed 4 bases, and the junction held 14 bases outside the gene matches. The CDR3 loop spans 18 amino acids. Germline loops: CDR1 SGHRS, CDR2 YFSETQ. The chain's CDR3 is CASSSTSGAQVGTGELFF. CDR3 nucleotide sequence: TGCGCCAGCAGTTCTACTAGCGGGGCCCAGGTGGGCACCGGGGAGCTGTTTTTT.

This clone was seen only a few times. V and J are TRBV2 and TRBJ2-7, with a possible D match to TRBD1 (6 bases). V dropped 3 bases and J dropped 4 bases, with 16 bases sitting between them. This CDR3 is built from 15 residues. CDR1 and CDR2 from the germline V gene are SNHLY and FYNNEI. The CDR3 here is CASSESRGPLYEQYF. DNA of the CDR3: TGTGCCAGCAGTGAGAGCAGGGGACCCTTATACGAGCAGTACTTC.

This chain links TRBV27 with TRBJ2-7; TRBD2 matches at 9 bases. The CDR3 is made up of 17 amino acids. CDR1 and CDR2 (germline): MNHEY, SMNVEV (reference sequence). V lost 4 bases to trimming and J lost 4 bases; unmatched junction nucleotides: 14. DNA for the CDR3: TGTGCCAGCAGTTCCCCCTTTGCGGGAGGGGGGTATTACGAGCAGTACTTC. Its protein product is CASSSPFAGGGYYEQYF.

V gene TRBV6-5 combines with J gene TRBJ2-2; the D gene is possibly TRBD1 (5 bases). The CDR3 covers 16 residues. V lost 0 bases and J 3 bases, leaving 11 bases between the germline ends. From germline, CDR1 is MNHEY and CDR2 SVGAGI. CDR3 sequence: CASSYSISRDTGELFF. CDR3 DNA sequence: TGTGCCAGCAGTTACTCGATATCCAGGGACACCGGGGAGCTGTTTTTT.

V gene TRBV3-1 (or the pseudogene TRBV3-2) combines with J gene TRBJ1-2; possible D gene TRBD1, 5 bases. Germline CDR1 and CDR2: LGHDT and YNNKEL (reference sequence). Trimming stripped 1 base from V and 5 bases from J, with 14 bases between. CDR3 length equals 15 residues. CDR3 sequence (DNA): TGTGCCAGCAGCCAAGGGCAGGCAGGGAGGTATGGCTACACCTTC. Amino acids: CASSQGQAGRYGYTF.

The table lists this clone with a count of one. V is TRBV6-6 and J is TRBJ2-3; D might be TRBD2 (6 bases). Trimming stripped 6 bases from V and 1 base from J, with 11 bases between. The CDR3 consists of 14 residues. Germline V gives CDR1 MNHNY, CDR2 SVGAGI (reference sequence). In DNA form, the CDR3 reads TGTGCCAGCAGCCCCCCTAGCGGCACAGATACGCAGTATTTT. Its protein product is CASSPPSGTDTQYF.

The V and J genes are TRBV6-1 and TRBJ1-2; 8 nucleotides align to TRBD1. The trim removed 2 bases at V and 1 base at J, leaving 12 bases unmatched. Germline V gene data show CDR1 as MNHNS and CDR2 as SASEGT. This CDR3 region has 18 residues. Written as DNA, the CDR3 is TGTGCCAGCAGTGAATGGGGGACAGGCTCCGACCTTAACTATGGCTACACCTTC. This codes for CASSEWGTGSDLNYGYTF.

This clone was recorded once. The chain uses TRBV28 and TRBJ1-1; tentative D call: TRBD1 (5 bases). CDR1 and CDR2 from the germline V gene are MDHEN and SYDVKM. CDR3 size: 12 residues. Trimming left V 4 bases short and J 4 bases short, with 7 bases between. The chain's CDR3 is CASSYGGTEAFF. CDR3 DNA: TGTGCCAGCAGTTACGGGGGCACTGAAGCTTTCTTT.

Only a few counts were recorded for this clone. This sequence joins TRBV2 and TRBJ1-2; 10 positions agree with TRBD1. The CDR3 has 15 amino acids. Unmatched junction bases numbered 5, after V lost 6 bases and J lost 1 base. CDR1 is SNHLY, CDR2 FYNNEI, per germline. CDR3 region: CASSRQGAGNYGYTF. The CDR3 nucleotides read TGTGCCAGCAGCAGACAGGGGGCCGGTAACTATGGCTACACCTTC.

This clone occurred a few times. The chain combines TRBV10-3 with TRBJ1-2; tentatively, D is TRBD1 (5 bases). CDR1 and CDR2 from the germline V gene are ENHRY and SYGVKD. This CDR3 comprises 16 residues. Between the trimmed V and J ends, which lost 4 bases and 0 bases, there was a span of 15 bases. The DNA of the CDR3 is TGTGCCATCAGTGTGGGGGGGTTGGGATCTAACTATGGCTACACCTTC. It translates to CAISVGGLGSNYGYTF.

The chain joins TRBV21-1 to TRBJ1-5; the listed D gene, TRBD1, was not tested against the DNA. TRBV21-1 is termed a pseudogene. This CDR3 comprises 15 residues. The CDR3 protein is CASSRNRGWGQPQHF. The CDR3 nucleotides are TGTGCCAGCAGCAGGAACAGGGGATGGGGTCAGCCCCAGCATTTT.

The chain links TRBV9 to TRBJ2-3; TRBD2 matches 8 bases. The CDR3 extends over 15 amino acids. Germline V gene sequence: CDR1 SGDLS, CDR2 YYNGEE. V shed 3 bases, J shed 2 bases, and the junction held 5 bases outside the gene matches. The CDR3 spells CASSGIAGITDTQYF. The DNA for the CDR3 is TGTGCCAGCAGCGGAATAGCGGGAATCACAGATACGCAGTATTTT.

The J gene is TRBJ1-1, the V gene TRBV4-1; D remains unclear. The germline V and J ends were trimmed by 0 bases and 11 bases, with 16 bases remaining between them. CDR1 and CDR2 (germline): MGHRA, YSYEKL. The CDR3 runs to 14 residues. CDR3 protein: CASSQDRTSPRAFF. CDR3 bases: TGCGCCAGCAGCCAAGATCGTACAAGCCCCAGGGCTTTCTTT.

This sequence joins TRBV7-8 and TRBJ2-7; D uncertain. Trimming pared 5 bases from V and 2 bases from J, leaving 19 bases between. CDR1 and CDR2 (germline): SGHVS, FQNEAQ. The CDR3 extends over 16 amino acids. CDR3 sequence reads: CASSKRGTAATYEQYF. The DNA of the CDR3 is TGTGCCAGCAGCAAAAGAGGTACGGCGGCAACCTACGAGCAGTACTTC.

The rearrangement links TRBV19 to TRBJ1-1, with D unclear. Trimming took off 7 bases at V and 0 bases at J, with 9 bases between the two ends. CDR3 length: 13 amino acids. Germline V lookup: CDR1 LNHDA, CDR2 SQIVND (reference sequence). CDR3 nucleotides: TGTGCCAGTAAGTACAGCATGAACACTGAAGCTTTCTTT. Amino acid sequence: CASKYSMNTEAFF.

There are a few counts of this clone. The gene calls are TRBV30 and TRBJ1-4; a possible D gene is TRBD1 (5 bases). V lost 1 base and J 4 bases, leaving 10 bases between the germline ends. CDR3 length: 14 amino acids. Germline loops: CDR1 GTSNPN, CDR2 SVGIG (reference sequence). The CDR3 spells CAWSDAGLNEKLFF. The CDR3 coding sequence is TGTGCCTGGAGTGATGCGGGGCTTAATGAAAAACTGTTTTTT.

In its sample, this clone was seen once. The chain couples TRBV7-2 to TRBJ2-3; 8 positions match TRBD1. Germline trimming cut 5 bases from V and 0 bases from J; bases unmatched to any gene: 7. The CDR3 consists of 16 residues. Germline V gene lookup returns CDR1 SGHTA and CDR2 FQGNSA. CDR3 amino acids: CASSTYRGTSTDTQYF. For the CDR3, the DNA is TGTGCCAGCAGCACCTACAGGGGGACGAGCACAGATACGCAGTATTTT.

The chain links TRBV28 to TRBJ1-1; 9 nucleotides line up with TRBD1. The junction had 6 bases not matched to a gene; V was cut back by 5 bases and J by 5 bases. The length of the CDR3 is 14 residues. Germline V lookup: CDR1 MDHEN, CDR2 SYDVKM. CDR3 sequence: CASSSDRGRTEAFF. The DNA for the CDR3 is TGTGCCAGCAGTAGCGACAGGGGGAGGACTGAAGCTTTCTTT.

CDR3 in amino acids: CSASLSSDAEAFF. The CDR3, as DNA: TGCAGTGCTAGTTTGAGCAGCGACGCTGAAGCTTTCTTT. The chain links TRBV20-1 to TRBJ1-1; D not certain. Trimming removed 3 bases at V and 6 bases at J, with 14 bases between. In germline, CDR1 is DFQATT, CDR2 SNEGSKA (reference sequence). The CDR3 has 13 amino acids.

The chain is built from TRBV5-1 and TRBJ2-1; perhaps TRBD1 as D (6 bases). There are 14 residues in the CDR3. Trimming cost V 0 bases and J 5 bases, with 9 bases left between them. Per the germline V gene, CDR1 is SGHRS and CDR2 is YFSETQ. The chain's CDR3 is CASSLGTDNNEQFF. The CDR3 DNA reads as TGCGCCAGCAGCTTGGGGACAGATAACAATGAGCAGTTCTTC.

This clone has a handful of counts. V usage is TRBV6-1 and J usage is TRBJ1-2; tentative D call: TRBD1 (5 bases). CDR1 and CDR2 from the germline V gene are MNHNS and SASEGT. The CDR3 has 15 amino acids. The germline V and J ends were trimmed by 3 bases and 0 bases, with 11 bases remaining between them. The CDR3 region has the DNA TGTGCCAGCAGTGAGGGTTCGACAGCTAACTATGGCTACACCTTC. Protein product: CASSEGSTANYGYTF.

The chain couples TRBV2 to TRBJ2-2; 14 nucleotides line up with TRBD2. J was trimmed by 5 bases and V by 8 bases; bases with no gene match: 13. The CDR3 runs to 18 residues. CDR1 SNHLY and CDR2 FYNNEI come from the germline V gene. The CDR3 protein is CASGSGLAGVLSTGELFF. Written as DNA, the CDR3 is TGTGCCAGCGGCTCGGGACTAGCGGGAGTACTGAGTACCGGGGAGCTGTTTTTT.

The V gene is TRBV10-3, the J gene TRBJ1-1; 10 nucleotides line up with TRBD1. V lost 4 bases, J lost 1 base, and 0 bases stayed unmatched. The CDR3 totals 14 residues. Germline V gene lookup returns CDR1 ENHRY and CDR2 SYGVKD. CDR3 residues: CAISGDRGNTEAFF. CDR3 in DNA: TGTGCCATCAGTGGGGACAGGGGGAACACTGAAGCTTTCTTT.

This clone occurred once. The rearrangement links TRBV7-2 to TRBJ2-1, with D perhaps TRBD2 (5 bases). Trimming removed 4 bases from V and 0 bases from J, with 10 bases in between. CDR3 length: 15 amino acids. Germline lookup yields CDR1 SGHTA and CDR2 FQGNSA. This chain's CDR3 is CASSSVAFSYNEQFF. The CDR3 DNA reads as TGTGCCAGCAGCTCGGTAGCGTTCTCCTACAATGAGCAGTTCTTC.